This T cell receptor (beta chain) came from a study of blood T cell repertoires in COVID-19. Study context: Donors in the United States, Italy and Spain gave samples during acute or convalescent COVID-19.

Some clones are missing from TCRdb's copy, which holds only in-frame ones; the method was immunoSEQ multiplex PCR. The sample records about 300,000 clones, about nine tenths being singletons. J lost 8 bases, V lost 11 bases, and 5 bases had no gene match. Germline CDR1 SEHNR, CDR2 FQNEAQ (reference sequence). The CDR3 is 11 residues long. The TCR was taken from a woman younger than 45 with COVID-19, enrolled during active disease. The sequenced sample was peripheral blood. V usage is TRBV7-9 and J usage is TRBJ1-2; 10 nucleotides align to TRBD1. The CDR3 protein is CAGRTGGGYTF. The CDR3 region has the DNA TGTGCCGGAAGGACAGGGGGAGGCTACACCTTC.